This TCR beta chain is from a study of T cells in tuberculosis. This clone was recorded only once. Its specificity is not known. TCRdb's table, derived via immunoSEQ multiplex PCR, lists solely in-frame clones and lacks some. The repertoire holds about 29,000 clones, with 90% to 95% as singletons. Study results and limitations: Classification accuracy was about 85% (AUROC 0.7 to 0.9) with the GMM-specific repertoire. Smaller alpha distances in active tuberculosis partly reflected shorter CDR3-alpha lengths. Selection depended on which cryopreserved specimens were available.

This clonotype originated in a donor aged 10-30 years with latent tuberculosis or without tuberculosis infection. The sequenced material came from PBMCs.

CDR3 in amino acids: CTSSFRQSGRDRVLCSQPQHF. The CDR3 DNA sequence: TGCACCAGCAGCTTCCGGCAATCTGGCCGGGACAGGGTCTTGTGCAGTCAGCCCCAGCATTTT. This rearrangement joins TRBV1 to TRBJ1-5; the table's D call, TRBD1, was not checked against the DNA. TRBV1 represents a pseudogene. The CDR3 runs 21 residues.